This T cell receptor beta chain was recorded in a study of beta chain features in type 1 diabetes. Findings and caveats of the study: Type 1 diabetes patients had TCRB CDR3s that were shorter (moderately but significantly so) in all four CD4+ subsets. Since sequencing was performed on cDNA, cells with high TCR expression could be over-represented. Any HLA type influence on TCRB rearrangement was left unresolved here. A greater similarity of naive, central memory and Treg TCRB repertoires was seen among patients than among healthy donors.

V was trimmed by 3 bases and J by 2 bases, leaving 13 bases between them. This CDR3 region has 15 residues. Looked up from germline, CDR1 is KGHSH and CDR2 is LQKENI. As to this clone: Its antigen remains unknown.

Sequencing targeted expressed TCRB transcripts, as all isolated RNA had been reverse transcribed. Here immunoSEQ multiplex PCR was the method, and the copy in TCRdb shows in-frame clones only, minus some. The data contain 640,000 or so clones, over 13% of them seen just once; the ten biggest clones take up 0.035% to 0.045%. CD4+ cells of the naive, central memory, regulatory and stem cell-like memory types were sorted via CD45RO/CCR7/CD25/CD127/CD95/CD27. The clonotype originates from a man younger than 35 with type 1 diabetes. The sample consisted of naive CD4+ T cells from blood. The V and J genes are TRBV18 and TRBJ2-5; tentative D call: TRBD1 (6 bases). This CDR3 is CASSPLGGHQETQYF. The CDR3 nucleotides are TGTGCCAGCTCACCTCTTGGGGGCCATCAAGAGACCCAGTACTTC.